The present T cell receptor beta chain was sequenced within a study of blood T cell repertoires in COVID-19. As for the study in general: The origin of the acute and convalescent COVID-19 samples was the United States, Italy and Spain. T cells, B-cell-depleted T cells, or PBMCs provided the cDNA or gDNA that served as material.

CDR3 size: 14 residues. In germline, CDR1 is SGHNT, CDR2 YYREEE (reference sequence). V was clipped by 0 bases and J by 6 bases; unmatched bases: 4. In the original workflow: Nucleated cell number was recorded as an estimate derived from reference gene primer amplification. TCRdb's copy holds only in-frame clones and misses some; the assay was immunoSEQ multiplex PCR. From that table come the V and J calls and clone size; the DNA was used to work out D and trimming. This sample has 50,000 to 60,000 clones, with around nine tenths found just once. This clonotype was obtained from a man in his sixties with active COVID-19. The chain links TRBV5-4 to TRBJ1-2; 8 bases map to TRBD1. Sequencing input: peripheral blood. CDR3 loop: CASSLGQGIDGYTF. The CDR3 DNA reads TGTGCCAGCAGCTTGGGACAGGGGATCGATGGCTACACCTTC.